Given below is one T cell receptor beta chain in context. These data are taken from a study of T cell responses to AZD1222 COVID-19 vaccine. Sequencing used immunoSEQ multiplex PCR; TCRdb keeps in-frame clones, though not all of them. Of under 150,000 clones in the sample, approximately 90% were seen once. The sample consisted of peripheral blood, taken on day 0 of AZD1222 vaccination. The clonotype comes from an adult in good health.

The CDR3 region is CASSPPASAYNEQFF. CDR3 DNA sequence: TGTGCCAGCTCACCACCAGCCAGCGCCTACAATGAGCAGTTCTTC. V and J are TRBV18 and TRBJ2-1; D not resolved. The CDR3 has 15 amino acids. Germline lookup yields CDR1 KGHSH and CDR2 LQKENI. The V gene lost 0 bases and the J gene lost 2 bases, with 8 bases spanning the gap.